Listed here are 25 T cell receptor beta chains from one sample, sequenced in a study of TIL therapy for anti-PD-1-resistant metastatic lung cancer. This was the immunoSEQ v3 assay. Generated by immunoSEQ multiplex PCR, the TCRdb table keeps only in-frame clones and is missing some. The sample includes approximately 92,000 clones, roughly 65% of them seen just once. Time point indicated: pre-treatment sample, taken before nivolumab and TIL therapy. Tumor tissue came from excised metastases, mostly pleural nodules or supraclavicular lymph nodes. Specimen: tumor tissue, collected at baseline. These receptors came from a person between 25 and 79 years old with non-small cell lung cancer.

The chain links TRBV29-1 to TRBJ2-1; D uncertain. V lost 6 bases, J lost 1 base, and 10 bases lay in between. Germline V gives CDR1 SQVTM, CDR2 ANQGSEA. The length of the CDR3 is 13 residues. The CDR3 reads CSVRLGSYNEQFF. DNA for the CDR3: TGCAGCGTGAGACTGGGATCCTACAATGAGCAGTTCTTC.

This rearrangement joins TRBV29-1 to TRBJ2-7; 11 bases fit TRBD2. Germline CDR1 reads SQVTM; CDR2 reads ANQGSEA. This CDR3 has 15 amino acids. J gave up 1 base and V 8 bases, and 10 bases lay outside the gene matches. CDR3 in DNA: TGCAGCACCCTTATAGCGGGGGGGAGATCCTACGAGCAGTACTTC. Encoded protein: CSTLIAGGRSYEQYF.

This clone was observed a single time. The gene calls are TRBV6-5 and TRBJ1-2; D is unclear. This CDR3 has 13 residues. CDR1 is MNHEY and CDR2 is SVGAGI in the germline V gene. V was shortened by 8 bases and J by 3 bases, with 13 bases between the two germline ends. The CDR3 region has the DNA TGTGCCAGCTTCGGGCCCCTTTACTATGGCTACACCTTC. Translation: CASFGPLYYGYTF.

J is TRBJ2-7 and V is TRBV20-1; the match to TRBD1 covers 11 bases. Germline-derived CDR1 and CDR2 are DFQATT and SNEGSKA (reference sequence). The CDR3 has 13 amino acids. Trimming cost V 3 bases and J 7 bases; bases outside gene matches: 5. CDR3 amino acids: CSASRTGGVEQYF. CDR3 in DNA: TGCAGTGCTAGTCGGACAGGGGGCGTTGAGCAGTACTTC.

CDR3 residues: CATTPQGSYEQYF. In DNA, the CDR3 is TGTGCCACAACCCCACAGGGTTCCTACGAGCAGTACTTC. This sequence joins TRBV19 and TRBJ2-7; a weak D match, TRBD1 (6 bases). The CDR3 extends over 13 amino acids. CDR1 and CDR2 (germline): LNHDA, SQIVND (reference sequence). V was pared by 10 bases and J by 1 base, with 14 bases between.

The rearrangement uses TRBV19 and TRBJ2-2; 9 nucleotides line up with TRBD2. V gave up 9 bases and J gave up 3 bases; unmatched junction bases: 8. Germline loops: CDR1 LNHDA, CDR2 SQIVND (reference sequence). The CDR3 contains 15 residues. DNA of the CDR3: TGTGCCAGCAAGATAGCGGGAGCGGACACCGGGGAGCTGTTTTTT. Translation gives CASKIAGADTGELFF.

This rearrangement joins TRBV30 to TRBJ1-4; TRBD1 might be the D (5 bases). Germline V gives CDR1 GTSNPN, CDR2 SVGIG (reference sequence). The CDR3 has 13 residues. The ends were cut back, 6 bases at V and 3 bases at J, with 11 bases in the middle. The CDR3 DNA reads TGTGCCTGCCAGGGTGAGGCTAATGAAAAACTGTTTTTT. It yields the protein CACQGEANEKLFF.

CDR3 nucleotide sequence: TGTGCCAGCAGCTTAGAAACAGGAACTAGCTCCTACAATGAGCAGTTCTTC. The encoded protein is CASSLETGTSSYNEQFF. The V and J genes are TRBV7-8 and TRBJ2-1; D tentatively fits TRBD1 or TRBD2 (5 bases each). Trimming took off 1 base at V and 0 bases at J, with 13 bases between the two ends. Germline V gene lookup returns CDR1 SGHVS and CDR2 FQNEAQ. CDR3 length: 17 residues.

This rearrangement joins TRBV9 to TRBJ2-1; D uncertain. Per the germline V gene, CDR1 is SGDLS and CDR2 is YYNGEE. V lost 4 bases, J lost 0 bases, and 5 bases lay in between. CDR3 size: 13 residues. CDR3 residues: CASSTSSYNEQFF. The DNA of the CDR3 is TGTGCCAGCAGCACGAGCTCCTACAATGAGCAGTTCTTC.

The V gene is TRBV3-1 (or the pseudogene TRBV3-2), the J gene TRBJ2-1; D uncertain. The V and J ends lost 1 base and 9 bases respectively, with 13 bases between them. This CDR3 has 14 residues. CDR1 and CDR2 from the germline V gene are LGHDT and YNNKEL (reference sequence). CDR3 sequence reads: CASSQVGPVSEQFF. For the CDR3, the DNA is TGTGCCAGCAGCCAAGTTGGGCCGGTTAGTGAGCAGTTCTTC.

The chain couples TRBV3-1 (or the pseudogene TRBV3-2) to TRBJ1-5; perhaps TRBD1 as D (5 bases). The CDR3 has 15 amino acids. Trimming stripped 5 bases from V and 1 base from J, with 12 bases between. Germline CDR1 and CDR2: LGHDT and YNNKEL (reference sequence). The CDR3 is CASSSGYRSNQPQHF. CDR3 DNA sequence: TGTGCCAGCAGCTCGGGATACAGGAGCAATCAGCCCCAGCATTTT.

The table lists this clone with a count of one. One end of the junction varies from germline; a read error may be responsible. This sequence joins TRBV7-7 and TRBJ2-2; the D is unclear. This CDR3 contains 14 residues. Germline V gene data show CDR1 as SSHAT and CDR2 as FNYEAQ (reference sequence). CDR3 loop: CASSLLGGAGELFF. The CDR3 bases are TGTGCTAGCAGCTTACTTGGTGGGGCCGGGGAGCTGTTTTTT.

This chain uses TRBV11-3 with TRBJ2-1; possible D gene TRBD1, 6 bases. CDR3 length: 15 residues. The germline gives CDR1 SGHNT, CDR2 YENEEA. V dropped 5 bases and J dropped 1 base, with 12 bases sitting between them. CDR3 DNA sequence: TGTGCCAGCAGCGTTCGGGACATTTCCTACAATGAGCAGTTCTTC. It translates to CASSVRDISYNEQFF.

V and J are TRBV4-1 and TRBJ2-7; 7 bases map to TRBD2. Unmatched junction bases numbered 5, after V lost 3 bases and J lost 0 bases. Germline CDR1 MGHRA, CDR2 YSYEKL. The CDR3 length is 15 residues. CDR3 DNA: TGCGCCAGCAGCCAGGAAGCGGGGCTCTCCTACGAGCAGTACTTC. Its protein product is CASSQEAGLSYEQYF.

The CDR3 DNA reads TGTGCCAGCAGTTTGATGAGGGGGAGCAATCAGCCCCAGCATTTT. Translating gives CASSLMRGSNQPQHF. The rearrangement links TRBV5-8 to TRBJ1-5; D may be TRBD1 (6 bases). V was trimmed by 5 bases and J by 1 base, leaving 13 bases between them. This CDR3 comprises 15 residues. Germline lookup yields CDR1 SGHTS and CDR2 YDEGEE.

This clone was observed a few times. The rearrangement links TRBV3-1 (or the pseudogene TRBV3-2) to TRBJ1-4; D is unresolved. Trimming took off 5 bases at V and 3 bases at J, with 7 bases between the two ends. Germline values: CDR1 LGHDT, CDR2 YNNKEL (reference sequence). The CDR3 runs 13 residues. CDR3 nucleotide sequence: TGTGCCAGCAGCTCGGCGGCTAATGAAAAACTGTTTTTT. Its translation: CASSSAANEKLFF.

V usage is TRBV15 and J usage is TRBJ2-7; D gene ambiguous. The CDR3 consists of 13 residues. The germline CDR1 and CDR2 sequences are LNHNV and YYDKDF (reference sequence). V was cut by 4 bases and J by 4 bases, with 11 bases left in between. The CDR3 loop reads CATSKGTSYEQYF. CDR3 in DNA: TGTGCCACCAGCAAGGGCACGTCTTACGAGCAGTACTTC.

The rearrangement uses TRBV7-9 and TRBJ2-2, with D possibly matching TRBD2 (5 bases). Per germline, CDR1 SEHNR and CDR2 FQNEAQ (reference sequence). Trimming left V 0 bases short and J 5 bases short, with 7 bases between. CDR3 length: 14 residues. The CDR3 sequence is CASSLARATGELFF. The CDR3 region has the DNA TGTGCCAGCAGCTTAGCGAGGGCTACCGGGGAGCTGTTTTTT.

This sequence joins TRBV5-6 and TRBJ2-7; weak D call: TRBD2 (7 bases). CDR3 length equals 19 residues. Germline V gene lookup returns CDR1 SGHDT and CDR2 YYEEEE. The V gene lost 4 bases and the J gene lost 5 bases, with 31 bases spanning the gap. The CDR3 bases are TGTGCCAGCAGCCGGGACATGGCGGTTCGTGGCGGGAGAAACCACGAGCAGTACTTC. Protein product: CASSRDMAVRGGRNHEQYF. Based on the CDR3 plus reference TRBV5-6 and TRBJ2-7, the full variable domain is DAGVTQSPTHLIKTRGQQVTLRCSPKSGHDTVSWYQQALGQGPQFIFQYYEEEERQRGNFPDRFSGHQFPNYSSELNVNALLLGDSALYLCASSRDMAVRGGRNHEQYFGPGTRLTVT.

The chain is built from TRBV6-5 and TRBJ1-2; D gene uncertain. This CDR3 contains 14 residues. Trimming took off 2 bases at V and 8 bases at J, with 15 bases between the two ends. CDR1 and CDR2 (germline): MNHEY, SVGAGI. CDR3 sequence (DNA): TGTGCCAGCAGTTACCATCCCCCTGGCACCGGCTACACCTTC. This translates into CASSYHPPGTGYTF.

Regarding this clone: The identical CDR3 is also encoded by other nucleotide sequences in the sample. The chain recombines TRBV7-9 with TRBJ2-7; D might be TRBD1 (5 bases). V was shortened by 5 bases and J by 4 bases, with 6 bases between the two germline ends. The germline gives CDR1 SEHNR, CDR2 FQNEAQ (reference sequence). The CDR3 is 11 amino acids. For the CDR3, the DNA is TGTGCCAGCAGCCCAGGGTACGAGCAGTACTTC. Residues: CASSPGYEQYF. Together with reference TRBV7-9 and TRBJ2-7, the CDR3 gives the full variable domain: DTGVSQNPRHKITKRGQNVTFRCDPISEHNRLYWYRQTLGQGPEFLTYFQNEAQLEKSRLLSDRFSAERPKGSFSTLEIQRTEQGDSAMYLCASSPGYEQYFGPGTRLTVT.

This clone was seen once. The chain joins TRBV4-3 to TRBJ2-5; 7 bases map to TRBD2. The ends lost 1 base at V and 2 bases at J; junction bases unmatched: 10. This CDR3 has 17 amino acids. Germline assignment: CDR1 LGHNA and CDR2 YSLEER. CDR3 coding DNA: TGCGCCAGCAGCCAAGGGTATCTAGCGGCTCCACAAGAGACCCAGTACTTC. This translates into CASSQGYLAAPQETQYF.

The V call is TRBV24-1, the J call TRBJ2-1; 9 nucleotides line up with TRBD2. V gave up 4 bases and J gave up 4 bases; unmatched junction bases: 7. CDR1 is KGHDR and CDR2 is SFDVKD in the germline V gene. CDR3 length: 16 residues. CDR3 nucleotide sequence: TGTGCCACCAGTGAGGCCCCTAGCGGGGATTACAATGAGCAGTTCTTC. Translated, it gives CATSEAPSGDYNEQFF.

As regards this clone: In the same sample, other DNA sequences code for this CDR3. The chain combines TRBV9 with TRBJ1-6; D might be TRBD1 (5 bases). This CDR3 spans 13 amino acids. Trimming pared 2 bases from V and 7 bases from J, leaving 7 bases between. Germline V lookup: CDR1 SGDLS, CDR2 YYNGEE. Written as DNA, the CDR3 is TGTGCCAGCAGCGTGGAGGGGAATTCACCCCTCCACTTT. This translates into CASSVEGNSPLHF.

The rearrangement uses TRBV2 and TRBJ2-1; 12 nucleotides align to TRBD2. The CDR3 length is 17 residues. Germline V gives CDR1 SNHLY, CDR2 FYNNEI. J lost 7 bases, V lost 3 bases, and 10 bases had no gene match. This CDR3 is CASSDSTLAGGRNEQFF. CDR3 in DNA: TGTGCCAGCAGTGACTCTACACTAGCGGGGGGCAGGAATGAGCAGTTCTTC.